These T cell receptor beta chains were read from a single sample in a study of shared clonotypes between healthy human individuals. TCRdb keeps only in-frame clones here, not all; method: immunoSEQ multiplex PCR. The table has 2 million to 2.5 million clones, 85% to 95% seen once; the top ten hold 0.37%. Sequences were obtained from naive CD4+ T cells from PBMCs. Receptor source: a man younger than 30 in good health. Some clones in this sample may be carry-over from other donors' samples. Each CDR3 is given with its conserved first and last residue. A D gene is named only where the DNA matches it firmly. The size entry is marked missing in some rows and otherwise reads once, few, many or a size class.

j_gene: TRBJ2-7; abundance: -; len: 15; v_gene: TRBV5-1; d_gene: TRBD1; CDR3nt: TGCGCCAGCAGCATTGGACAGGGCAGAGGATACGAGCAGTACTTC; CDR3aa: CASSIGQGRGYEQYF
j_gene: TRBJ1-6; abundance: -; len: 15; v_gene: TRBV30; d_gene: -; CDR3nt: TGTGCCTGGAGACAGCAGAGCTCCTATAATTCACCCCTCCACTTT; CDR3aa: CAWRQQSSYNSPLHF
j_gene: TRBJ1-2; abundance: -; len: 15; v_gene: TRBV6-1; d_gene: -; CDR3nt: TGTGCCAGCAGTGAAGCAGGCAGTAGTAACTATGGCTACACCTTC; CDR3aa: CASSEAGSSNYGYTF
j_gene: TRBJ1-6; abundance: -; len: 13; v_gene: TRBV30; d_gene: -; CDR3nt: TGTGCCTGGAGGGGGATTGGGGAATCACCCCTCCACTTT; CDR3aa: CAWRGIGESPLHF
j_gene: TRBJ1-1; abundance: -; len: 12; v_gene: TRBV28; d_gene: -; CDR3nt: TGTGCCACCCTGACAGGGAACACTGAAGCTTTCTTT; CDR3aa: CATLTGNTEAFF
j_gene: TRBJ2-7; abundance: -; len: 14; v_gene: TRBV5-1; d_gene: TRBD2; CDR3nt: TGCGCCAGCAGCTTGACTAGCGGGGGACACGAGCAGTACTTC; CDR3aa: CASSLTSGGHEQYF
j_gene: TRBJ1-1; abundance: few; len: 14; v_gene: TRBV15; d_gene: -; CDR3nt: TGTGCCACCAGCAGACAGACGGTGAACACTGAAGCTTTCTTT; CDR3aa: CATSRQTVNTEAFF
j_gene: TRBJ1-2; abundance: -; len: 16; v_gene: TRBV5-4; d_gene: -; CDR3nt: TGTGCCAGCAGTTCCCCCCGGGGGGGAGGGCCCTATGGCTACACCTTC; CDR3aa: CASSSPRGGGPYGYTF
j_gene: TRBJ2-7; abundance: -; len: 14; v_gene: TRBV11-2; d_gene: -; CDR3nt: TGTGCCAGCAGCCTCGGGTTACTTAATTACGAGCAGTACTTC; CDR3aa: CASSLGLLNYEQYF
j_gene: TRBJ2-3; abundance: -; len: 19; v_gene: TRBV4-1; d_gene: TRBD1; CDR3nt: TGCGCCAGCAGCCACCGGACAGGGGCTGGGAGGACTAGCACAGATACGCAGTATTTT; CDR3aa: CASSHRTGAGRTSTDTQYF
j_gene: TRBJ1-4; abundance: -; len: 13; v_gene: TRBV6-4; d_gene: -; CDR3nt: TGTGCCAGCAGTGCACAGGGAGGAGAAAAACTGTTTTTT; CDR3aa: CASSAQGGEKLFF
j_gene: TRBJ2-1; abundance: once; len: 14; v_gene: TRBV28; d_gene: TRBD2; CDR3nt: TGTGCCAGCACCGAGGGACTAGAGTACAATGATCAGTTCTTC; CDR3aa: CASTEGLEYNDQFF
j_gene: TRBJ1-4; abundance: once; len: 14; v_gene: TRBV2; d_gene: -; CDR3nt: TGTGCCAGCAGTGGTGAGGGGCAAGGCGAAAAACTGTTTTTT; CDR3aa: CASSGEGQGEKLFF
j_gene: TRBJ2-7; abundance: -; len: 13; v_gene: TRBV28; d_gene: -; CDR3nt: TGTGCCAGCAGTTACGGAGTCACCTACGAGCAGTACTTC; CDR3aa: CASSYGVTYEQYF
j_gene: TRBJ1-5; abundance: -; len: 13; v_gene: TRBV7-8; d_gene: -; CDR3nt: TGTGCCAGCAGCCCAGGCCGGCCTCAGCCCCAGCATTTT; CDR3aa: CASSPGRPQPQHF
j_gene: TRBJ2-2; abundance: -; len: 18; v_gene: TRBV19; d_gene: TRBD2; CDR3nt: TGTGCCAGTAGTATAGTCGGTAGCGGGAGGCCGATCACCGGGGAGCTGTTTTTT; CDR3aa: CASSIVGSGRPITGELFF
j_gene: TRBJ1-1; abundance: once; len: 15; v_gene: TRBV18; d_gene: TRBD1; CDR3nt: TGTGCCAGCTCATCCCGGGACAGCATGAACACTGAAGCTTTCTTT; CDR3aa: CASSSRDSMNTEAFF
j_gene: TRBJ1-2; abundance: few; len: 13; v_gene: TRBV7-2; d_gene: TRBD1; CDR3nt: TGTGCCAGCAGCCGACAGGGGAACTATGGCTACACCTTC; CDR3aa: CASSRQGNYGYTF
j_gene: TRBJ1-4; abundance: once; len: 14; v_gene: TRBV6-1; d_gene: TRBD1; CDR3nt: TGTGCCAGCAGGGTCAGGGGGCCAAGTGAAAAACTGTTTTTT; CDR3aa: CASRVRGPSEKLFF
j_gene: TRBJ1-1; abundance: -; len: 15; v_gene: TRBV4-3; d_gene: -; CDR3nt: TGCGCCAGCAGCCAAGCAACAGGGTGGGACACTGAAGCTTTCTTT; CDR3aa: CASSQATGWDTEAFF
j_gene: TRBJ2-7; abundance: -; len: 14; v_gene: TRBV6-1; d_gene: -; CDR3nt: TGTGCCAGCAGTGATTTGCCAGGGAGGATCGAGCAGTACTTC; CDR3aa: CASSDLPGRIEQYF
j_gene: TRBJ1-3; abundance: -; len: 14; v_gene: TRBV28; d_gene: -; CDR3nt: TGTGCCAGCAGTCCCAACAGGGCGGCGGGCACCATATATTTT; CDR3aa: CASSPNRAAGTIYF
j_gene: TRBJ2-2; abundance: -; len: 15; v_gene: TRBV5-1; d_gene: TRBD2; CDR3nt: TGCGCCAGCAGCTTGGAGAGCGGGAGCCACGGGGAGCTGTTTTTT; CDR3aa: CASSLESGSHGELFF
j_gene: TRBJ2-2; abundance: many; len: 12; v_gene: TRBV28; d_gene: -; CDR3nt: TGTGCCAGCAGTTTAAACACCGGGGAGCTGTTTTTT; CDR3aa: CASSLNTGELFF
j_gene: TRBJ2-3; abundance: -; len: 11; v_gene: TRBV6-5; d_gene: -; CDR3nt: TGTGCCAGCAGTTTGTTGGATACGCAGTATTTT; CDR3aa: CASSLLDTQYF
j_gene: TRBJ2-7; abundance: -; len: 14; v_gene: TRBV2; d_gene: TRBD1; CDR3nt: TGTGCCAGCAGTGGGGACAGGGGGACTTACGAGCAGTACTTC; CDR3aa: CASSGDRGTYEQYF
j_gene: TRBJ2-3; abundance: -; len: 14; v_gene: TRBV7-3; d_gene: -; CDR3nt: TGTGCCAGCAGCTTAATAGGAAACACAGATACGCAGTATTTT; CDR3aa: CASSLIGNTDTQYF
j_gene: TRBJ1-1; abundance: once; len: 15; v_gene: TRBV19; d_gene: -; CDR3nt: TGTGCCAGTACCTCACAGGGAGCGAGGAACACTGAAGCTTTCTTT; CDR3aa: CASTSQGARNTEAFF
j_gene: TRBJ2-3; abundance: -; len: 13; v_gene: TRBV28; d_gene: TRBD1; CDR3nt: TGTGCCAGCGGAGGACAGGGTACAGATACGCAGTATTTT; CDR3aa: CASGGQGTDTQYF
j_gene: TRBJ2-6; abundance: -; len: 14; v_gene: TRBV28; d_gene: -; CDR3nt: TGTGCCAGCAGTTCAGGGAGGGGGGCCAACGTCCTGACTTTC; CDR3aa: CASSSGRGANVLTF
j_gene: TRBJ2-7; abundance: -; len: 12; v_gene: TRBV5-5; d_gene: -; CDR3nt: TGTGCCAGCAGCTTTGACCTCTACGAGCAGTACTTC; CDR3aa: CASSFDLYEQYF
j_gene: TRBJ1-5; abundance: -; len: 15; v_gene: TRBV6-6; d_gene: -; CDR3nt: TGTGCCAGCAGCCGGAGACGGAATAGCAATCAGCCCCAGCATTTT; CDR3aa: CASSRRRNSNQPQHF
j_gene: TRBJ2-7; abundance: -; len: 14; v_gene: TRBV11-2; d_gene: TRBD1; CDR3nt: TGTGCCAGCAGCGGAAGGGACAGGGACTACGAGCAGTACTTC; CDR3aa: CASSGRDRDYEQYF
j_gene: TRBJ1-2; abundance: -; len: 15; v_gene: TRBV25-1; d_gene: -; CDR3nt: TGTGCCAGCAGTCTAGGTACAGGCCCGCCCTATGGCTACACCTTC; CDR3aa: CASSLGTGPPYGYTF
j_gene: TRBJ2-1; abundance: -; len: 13; v_gene: TRBV28; d_gene: TRBD1; CDR3nt: TGTGCCAGCAGTTTAGGTGGGCGCAGGGGGTGGTTCTTC; CDR3aa: CASSLGGRRGWFF
j_gene: TRBJ2-3; abundance: -; len: 13; v_gene: TRBV4-3; d_gene: -; CDR3nt: TGCGCCAGCAGCCAAGGATGGGGAGAGGCGCAGTATTTT; CDR3aa: CASSQGWGEAQYF
j_gene: TRBJ2-7; abundance: -; len: 14; v_gene: TRBV11-2; d_gene: -; CDR3nt: TGTGCCAGCAGATCCCCCGGGACCACTTACGAGCAGTACTTC; CDR3aa: CASRSPGTTYEQYF
j_gene: TRBJ2-5; abundance: once; len: 14; v_gene: TRBV6-6; d_gene: -; CDR3nt: TGTGCCAGCGCGACCCCGCCCGCACTAGGGACCCAGTACTTC; CDR3aa: CASATPPALGTQYF